This section outlines one TCR beta chain sequence together with its context. This clone is a singleton in its sample. Which antigen it targets is not known. No clone much larger than this one lies a single base away; base qualities are absent. This record belongs to a study of blood T cell repertoires in COVID-19 (dated by TCRdb to about 2020). Notes on the research overall: Samples from collaborators originated in the United States, Italy and Spain and spanned both the acute and convalescent phases of COVID-19. The prospective study material was composed of cDNA or gDNA derived from T cells, B-cell-depleted T cells, or PBMCs. Samples came from the ongoing ImmuneRACE study (first 160 participants) plus 1,254 subjects from 6 global collaborators. HLA class I and class II types, where available, came from metadata supplied by the sample provider rather than from assay-based typing. A freely available public database, intended as a resource for researchers studying the immune response to SARS-CoV-2, is where the repertoires were released. Sample metadata almost always included a de-identified subject ID, COVID-19 status, age in years and sex. The dataset comprised deeply sampled blood TCRbeta repertoires from subjects exposed to, actively infected with, or recovered from COVID-19. What the work shows at the level of the full study, not this receptor alone: The amount of clinical and demographic metadata varied by source and participant and was provided uncurated.

Whole blood was collected in K2EDTA tubes by collaborating institutions according to the institutions' own protocols. Collaborator samples were shipped for TCRbeta analysis as frozen whole blood, isolated PBMCs, or DNA extracted from either sample type. Reading the germline V gene gives CDR1 SNHLY and CDR2 FYNNEI. Taken from cysteine to phenylalanine, the CDR3 has 16 residues. The CDR3 DNA has 48 bases and is translated from base 1. The junction carries 15 bases between V and J, which are trimmed by 3 bases and 0 bases respectively. TCRbeta CDR3 regions were amplified from genomic DNA using the immunoSEQ Assay, a bias-controlled multiplex PCR. On the authors' methods: Within the assay, amplification of reference gene primers was used to estimate how many nucleated cells each sample contained. Sequence reads were collapsed and filtered to measure the absolute abundance of every unique TCRbeta CDR3 rearrangement. Productive Simpson clonality was computed per sample as the square root of Simpson's diversity index over productive rearrangements. TCRdb obtained this table from immuneACCESS and retained in-frame rearrangements with V and J assigned. These tables miss some clones; where compared with another copy, unresolved V genes account for less than half of the shortfall, and the remainder is unexplained. For V, J and clone size, that table is used; D and trimming come from the DNA. In all, the sample holds approximately 90,000 clones, and roughly four fifths of those were seen once. The biggest ten clones account for 0.95% to 1.5% of the sample.

The sequenced sample consisted of peripheral blood. This receptor was taken from a woman of 80 years or more with acute or convalescent COVID-19. The V and J segments used are TRBV2 and TRBJ2-7; a tentative D call is TRBD2 (6 bases match). The CDR3 has the sequence CASSDLGGTSSYEQYF. The bases are TGTGCCAGCAGTGACTTAGGCGGGACCAGCTCCTACGAGCAGTACTTC.